This T cell receptor (beta chain) was sequenced in a study of T cells in Graves' hyperthyroidism and ophthalmopathy. Whole-study findings and limits: Blood also held most thyroid clonotypes expanded beyond 0.001.

Diagnoses were made from clinical symptoms, serum measures (thyroxine and TRAb), thyroid ultrasound and orbital computed tomography. This clonotype has a single count. Its antigen is unknown. The CDR3 extends over 15 amino acids. Trimming removed 4 bases from V and 0 bases from J, with 10 bases in between. Germline-derived CDR1 and CDR2 are SEHNR and FQNEAQ (reference sequence). Amplified regions were TCR beta CDR3 sequences from RNA transcripts. During a first-round RT-PCR of the TCR CDR3, the HTBI primer set was used. TCRdb re-analysed the multiplex PCR reads in MiXCR, keeping a single row per CDR3 protein. The repertoire holds under 750,000 distinct CDR3 sequences, with under 20% as singletons.

J is TRBJ2-1 and V is TRBV7-9; D ambiguous. This clonotype was sampled from a woman between 50 and 59 years old with Graves' hyperthyroidism that later progressed to Graves' ophthalmopathy. Source material: blood. CDR3 sequence: CASSSDWGSYNEQFF. As DNA, the CDR3 is TGTGCCAGCAGCTCCGACTGGGGCTCCTACAATGAGCAGTTCTTC.